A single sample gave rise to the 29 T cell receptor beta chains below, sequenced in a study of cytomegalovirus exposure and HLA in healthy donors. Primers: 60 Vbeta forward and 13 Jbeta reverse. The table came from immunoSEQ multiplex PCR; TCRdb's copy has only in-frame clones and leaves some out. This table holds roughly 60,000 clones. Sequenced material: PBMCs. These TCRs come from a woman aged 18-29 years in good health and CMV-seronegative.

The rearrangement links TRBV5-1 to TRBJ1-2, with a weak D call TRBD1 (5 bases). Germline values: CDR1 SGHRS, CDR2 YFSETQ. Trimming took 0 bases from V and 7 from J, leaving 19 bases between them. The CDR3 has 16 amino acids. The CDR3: CASSLAPGRAQGGYTF. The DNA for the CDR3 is TGCGCCAGCAGCTTGGCCCCCGGCCGGGCTCAGGGTGGCTACACCTTC.

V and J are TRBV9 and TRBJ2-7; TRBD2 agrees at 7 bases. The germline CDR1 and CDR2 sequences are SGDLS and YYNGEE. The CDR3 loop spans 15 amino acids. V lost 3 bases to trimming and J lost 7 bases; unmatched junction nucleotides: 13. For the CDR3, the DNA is TGTGCCAGCAGCGGGGGACCCTCCCGGGGGGAAGAGCAGTACTTC. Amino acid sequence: CASSGGPSRGEEQYF.

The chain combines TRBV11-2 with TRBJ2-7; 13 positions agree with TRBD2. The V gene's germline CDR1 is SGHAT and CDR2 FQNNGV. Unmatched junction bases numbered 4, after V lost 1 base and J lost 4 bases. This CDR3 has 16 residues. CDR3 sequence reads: CASSLGLAGGGYEQYF. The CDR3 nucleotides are TGTGCCAGCAGCTTAGGACTAGCGGGAGGAGGGTACGAGCAGTACTTC.

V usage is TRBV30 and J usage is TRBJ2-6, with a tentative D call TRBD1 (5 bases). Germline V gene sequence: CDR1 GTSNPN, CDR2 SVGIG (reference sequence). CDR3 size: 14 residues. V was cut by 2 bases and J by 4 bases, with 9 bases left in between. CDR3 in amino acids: CAWSPGIGANVLTF. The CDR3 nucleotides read TGTGCCTGGAGTCCAGGGATAGGGGCCAACGTCCTGACTTTC.

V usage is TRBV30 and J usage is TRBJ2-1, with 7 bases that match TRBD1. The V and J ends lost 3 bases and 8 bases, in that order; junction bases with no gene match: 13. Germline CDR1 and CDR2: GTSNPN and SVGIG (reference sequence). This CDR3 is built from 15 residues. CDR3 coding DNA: TGTGCCTGGAGCACTGACAGGGCCCTGGGGGATGAGCAGTTCTTC. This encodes CAWSTDRALGDEQFF. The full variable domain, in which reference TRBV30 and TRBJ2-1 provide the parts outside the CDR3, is SQTIHQWPATLVQPVGSPLSLECTVEGTSNPNLYWYRQAAGRGLQLLFYSVGIGQISSEVPQNLSASRPQDRQFILSSKKLLLSDSGFYLCAWSTDRALGDEQFFGPGTRLTVL.

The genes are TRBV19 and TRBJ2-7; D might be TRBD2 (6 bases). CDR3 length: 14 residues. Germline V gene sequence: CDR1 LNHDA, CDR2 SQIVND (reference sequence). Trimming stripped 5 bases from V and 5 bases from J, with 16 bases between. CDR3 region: CASSRGGLGDEQYF. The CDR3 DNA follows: TGTGCCAGTAGTCGCGGAGGGCTAGGGGACGAGCAGTACTTC.

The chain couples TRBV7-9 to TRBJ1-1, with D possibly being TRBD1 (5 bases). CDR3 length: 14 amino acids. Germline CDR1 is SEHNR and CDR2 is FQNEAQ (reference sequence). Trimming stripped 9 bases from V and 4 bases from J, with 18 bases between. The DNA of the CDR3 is TGTGCCAGTATACGAGGAGGGGAGGGCACTGAAGCTTTCTTT. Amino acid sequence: CASIRGGEGTEAFF.

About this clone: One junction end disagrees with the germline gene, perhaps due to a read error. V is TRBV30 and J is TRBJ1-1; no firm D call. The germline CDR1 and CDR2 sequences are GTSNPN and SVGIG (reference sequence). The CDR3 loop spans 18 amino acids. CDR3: CAWTLTYRAREMNTEDFF. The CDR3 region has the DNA TGTGCCTGGACCCTCACTTACAGAGCTAGGGAGATGAACACTGAAGATTTCTTT.

The CDR3: CASSPTYQNTEAFF. Here the CDR3 DNA reads TGTGCCAGCAGCCCAACTTACCAGAACACTGAAGCTTTCTTT. J is TRBJ1-1 and V is TRBV6-5, with unresolved D. CDR1 is MNHEY, CDR2 SVGAGI, per germline. The CDR3 has 14 amino acids. Trimming pared 6 bases from V and 1 base from J, leaving 12 bases between.

The CDR3 sequence is CASSPPLGRVPTRTGYTF. Written as DNA, the CDR3 is TGTGCCAGCAGCCCCCCGCTCGGTCGGGTTCCGACTAGGACGGGCTACACCTTC. V gene TRBV7-9 combines with J gene TRBJ1-2, with D uncertain. Trimming pared 5 bases from V and 8 bases from J, leaving 30 bases between. The germline gives CDR1 SEHNR, CDR2 FQNEAQ (reference sequence). The CDR3 covers 18 residues.

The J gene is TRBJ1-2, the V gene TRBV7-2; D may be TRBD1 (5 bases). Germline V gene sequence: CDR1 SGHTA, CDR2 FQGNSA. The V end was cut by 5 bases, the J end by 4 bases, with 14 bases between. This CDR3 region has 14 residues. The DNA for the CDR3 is TGTGCCAGCAGCACAGAAGGGGTGCTCTATGGCTACACCTTC. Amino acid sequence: CASSTEGVLYGYTF.

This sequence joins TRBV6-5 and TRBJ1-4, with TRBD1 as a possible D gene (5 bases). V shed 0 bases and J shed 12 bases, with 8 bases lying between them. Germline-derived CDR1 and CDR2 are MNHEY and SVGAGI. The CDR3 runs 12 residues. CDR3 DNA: TGTGCCAGCAGTTACTCGGGGGGGGAACTGTTTTTT. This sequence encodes CASSYSGGELFF.

The CDR3 DNA reads as TGCAGCGTTCCACACGGGGGGGCAGATGGCTACACCTTC. The encoded protein is CSVPHGGADGYTF. The chain is built from TRBV29-1 and TRBJ1-2, with D perhaps matching TRBD1 (6 bases). Per the germline V gene, CDR1 is SQVTM and CDR2 is ANQGSEA. This CDR3 spans 13 amino acids. Trimming took 5 bases from V and 6 from J, leaving 16 bases between them.

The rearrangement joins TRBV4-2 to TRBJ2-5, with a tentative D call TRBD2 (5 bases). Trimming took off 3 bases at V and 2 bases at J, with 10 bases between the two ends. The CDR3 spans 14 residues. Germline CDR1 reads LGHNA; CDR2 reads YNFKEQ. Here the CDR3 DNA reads TGTGCCAGCAGCCAGAGGACGGGACAAGAGACCCAGTACTTC. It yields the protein CASSQRTGQETQYF.

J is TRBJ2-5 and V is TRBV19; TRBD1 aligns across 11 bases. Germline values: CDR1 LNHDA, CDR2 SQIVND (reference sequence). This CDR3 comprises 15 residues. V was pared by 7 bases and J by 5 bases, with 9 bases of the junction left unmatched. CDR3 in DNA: TGTGCCAGTACTATCGGGACAGGGGGATACGAGACCCAGTACTTC. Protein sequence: CASTIGTGGYETQYF.

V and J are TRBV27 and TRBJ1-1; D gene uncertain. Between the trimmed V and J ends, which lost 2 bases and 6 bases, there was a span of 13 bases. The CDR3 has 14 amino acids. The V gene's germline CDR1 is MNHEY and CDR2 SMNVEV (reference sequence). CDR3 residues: CASSLGRASAEAFF. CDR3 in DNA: TGTGCCAGCAGTTTAGGGAGGGCTAGCGCTGAAGCTTTCTTT.

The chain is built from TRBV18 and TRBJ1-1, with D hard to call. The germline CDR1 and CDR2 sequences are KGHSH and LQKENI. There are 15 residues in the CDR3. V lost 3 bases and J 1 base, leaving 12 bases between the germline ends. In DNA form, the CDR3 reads TGTGCCAGCTCACCTTCGAGGGCGGGGAACACTGAAGCTTTCTTT. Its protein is CASSPSRAGNTEAFF.

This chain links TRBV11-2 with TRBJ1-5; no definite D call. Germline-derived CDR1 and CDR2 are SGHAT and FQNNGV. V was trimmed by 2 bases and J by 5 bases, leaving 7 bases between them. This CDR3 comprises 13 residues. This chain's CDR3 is CASSLYPDQPQHF. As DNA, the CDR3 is TGTGCCAGCAGCTTATACCCGGATCAGCCCCAGCATTTT.

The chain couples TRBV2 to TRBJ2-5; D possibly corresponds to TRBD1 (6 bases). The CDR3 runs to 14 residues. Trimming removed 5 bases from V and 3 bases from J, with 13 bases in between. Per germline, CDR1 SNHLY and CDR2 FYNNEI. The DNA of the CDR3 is TGTGCCAGCAGTACACAGGGAAGGGAAGAGACCCAGTACTTC. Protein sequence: CASSTQGREETQYF.

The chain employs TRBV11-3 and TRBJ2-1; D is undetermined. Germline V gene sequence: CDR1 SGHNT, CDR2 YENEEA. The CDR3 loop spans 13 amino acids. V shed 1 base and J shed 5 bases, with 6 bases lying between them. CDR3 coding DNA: TGTGCCAGCAGCTTAGTTAGCAACAATGAGCAGTTCTTC. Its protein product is CASSLVSNNEQFF.

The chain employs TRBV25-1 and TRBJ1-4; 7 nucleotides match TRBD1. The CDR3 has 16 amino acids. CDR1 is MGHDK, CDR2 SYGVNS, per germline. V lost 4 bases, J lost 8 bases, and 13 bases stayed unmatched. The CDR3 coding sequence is TGTGCCAGCAGTGGAATGGGGGTAGGGGGCGACGAAAAACTGTTTTTT. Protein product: CASSGMGVGGDEKLFF.

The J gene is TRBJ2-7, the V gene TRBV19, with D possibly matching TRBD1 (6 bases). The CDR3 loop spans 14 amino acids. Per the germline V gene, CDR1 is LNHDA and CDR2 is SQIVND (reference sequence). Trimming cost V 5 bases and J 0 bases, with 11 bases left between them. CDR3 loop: CASSFDRSSYEQYF. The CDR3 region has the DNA TGTGCCAGTAGTTTTGACAGGAGCTCCTACGAGCAGTACTTC.

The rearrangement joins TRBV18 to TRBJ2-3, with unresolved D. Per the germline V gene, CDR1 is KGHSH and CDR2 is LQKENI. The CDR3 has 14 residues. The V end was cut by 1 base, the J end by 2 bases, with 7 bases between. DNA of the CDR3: TGTGCCAGCTCACCACTTGCAGTCACAGATACGCAGTATTTT. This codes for CASSPLAVTDTQYF.

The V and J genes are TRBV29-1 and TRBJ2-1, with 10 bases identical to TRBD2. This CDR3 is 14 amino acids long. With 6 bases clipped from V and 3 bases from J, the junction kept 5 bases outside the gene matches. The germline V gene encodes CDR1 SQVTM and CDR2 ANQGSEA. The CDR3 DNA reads TGCAGCGTCGACACTAGCGGGGTCTACAATGAGCAGTTCTTC. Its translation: CSVDTSGVYNEQFF.

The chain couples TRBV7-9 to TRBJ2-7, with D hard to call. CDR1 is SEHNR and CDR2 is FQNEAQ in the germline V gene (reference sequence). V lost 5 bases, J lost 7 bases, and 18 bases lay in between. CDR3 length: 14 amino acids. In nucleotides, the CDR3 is TGTGCCAGCAGCGTCGAACTAAGCCCCTGGGAGCAGTACTTC. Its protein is CASSVELSPWEQYF.

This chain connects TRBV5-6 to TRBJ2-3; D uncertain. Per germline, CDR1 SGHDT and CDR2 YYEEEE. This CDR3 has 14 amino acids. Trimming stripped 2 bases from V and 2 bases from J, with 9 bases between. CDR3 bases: TGTGCCAGCAGCTTATACAGCTACACAGATACGCAGTATTTT. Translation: CASSLYSYTDTQYF.

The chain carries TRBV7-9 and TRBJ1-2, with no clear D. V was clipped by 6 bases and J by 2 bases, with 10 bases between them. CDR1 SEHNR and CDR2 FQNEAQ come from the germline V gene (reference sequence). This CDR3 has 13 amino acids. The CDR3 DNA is TGTGCCAGCAGTAGAGGGCAAAACTATGGCTACACCTTC. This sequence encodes CASSRGQNYGYTF.

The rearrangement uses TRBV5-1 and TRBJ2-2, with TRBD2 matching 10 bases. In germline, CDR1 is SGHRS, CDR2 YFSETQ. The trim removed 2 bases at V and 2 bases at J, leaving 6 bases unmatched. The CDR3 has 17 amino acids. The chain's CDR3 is CASSFGSGRANTGELFF. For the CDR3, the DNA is TGCGCCAGCAGCTTTGGCAGCGGGAGGGCAAACACCGGGGAGCTGTTTTTT.

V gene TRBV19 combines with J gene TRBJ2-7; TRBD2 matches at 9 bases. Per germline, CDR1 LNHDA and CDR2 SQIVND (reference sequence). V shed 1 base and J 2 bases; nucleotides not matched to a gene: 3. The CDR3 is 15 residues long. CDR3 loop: CASSIGLAGPYEQYF. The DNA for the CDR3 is TGTGCCAGTAGTATAGGTCTAGCGGGGCCCTACGAGCAGTACTTC.